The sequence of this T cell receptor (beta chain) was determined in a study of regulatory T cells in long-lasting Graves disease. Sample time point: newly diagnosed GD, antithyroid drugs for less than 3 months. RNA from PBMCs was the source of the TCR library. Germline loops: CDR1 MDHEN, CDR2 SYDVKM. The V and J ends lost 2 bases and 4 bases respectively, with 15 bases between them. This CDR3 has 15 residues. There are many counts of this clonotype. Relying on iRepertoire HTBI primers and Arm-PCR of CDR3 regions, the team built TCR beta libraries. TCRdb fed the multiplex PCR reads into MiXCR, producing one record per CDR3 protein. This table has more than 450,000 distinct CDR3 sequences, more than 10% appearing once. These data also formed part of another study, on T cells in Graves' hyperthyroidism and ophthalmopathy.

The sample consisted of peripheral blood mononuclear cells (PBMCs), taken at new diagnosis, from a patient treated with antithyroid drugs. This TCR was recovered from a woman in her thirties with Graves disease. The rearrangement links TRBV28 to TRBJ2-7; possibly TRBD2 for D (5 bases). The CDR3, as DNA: TGTGCCAGCAGTTTAGAGGTGGGTTCGGGATACGAGCAGTACTTC. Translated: CASSLEVGSGYEQYF.